This TCR beta chain was sequenced during a study of T cells in localized non-small cell lung cancer. Notes on this clone: The antigen is unknown.

Produced via immunoSEQ multiplex PCR; TCRdb's table is partial and in-frame only. Among roughly 35,000 clones listed, 91% were seen once. CDR3 size: 12 residues. In germline, CDR1 is MNHNS, CDR2 SASEGT. Trimming cost V 6 bases and J 6 bases, with 12 bases left between them. Whole-study results and caveats: Higher blood T cell density went with longer overall survival. Heterogeneity within the tumor remains possible, as just one region underwent sequencing.

The clonotype was recovered from a female donor of 60 years or more with stage II lung adenocarcinoma. The specimen was peripheral blood mononuclear cells, collected before any cancer treatment. The chain employs TRBV6-1 and TRBJ2-7, with TRBD1 as a possible D gene (6 bases). The CDR3 DNA is TGTGCCAGCAGCCGCACAGGGATCGAGCAGTACTTC. Translating gives CASSRTGIEQYF.